The sequence of this T cell receptor beta chain was determined in a study of radiotherapy plus CTLA-4 blockade in lung cancer. CTLA-4 blockade using ipilimumab, together with focal radiation, was received by patients with chemo-refractory metastatic non-small-cell lung cancer. Produced via immunoSEQ multiplex PCR; TCRdb's table is partial and in-frame only. The sample holds tens of thousands of clones, about four fifths seen once. The CDR3 is 16 residues long. Per germline, CDR1 MNHEY and CDR2 SMNVEV (reference sequence). Trimming removed 3 bases at V and 4 bases at J, with 16 bases between. The specimen was peripheral blood, collected from a patient treated with radiotherapy plus ipilimumab. This receptor was identified in a human donor with non-small cell lung cancer who had stable disease on radiotherapy plus ipilimumab. The chain recombines TRBV27 with TRBJ2-1, with a tentative D call TRBD1 (5 bases). The CDR3 sequence: CASSFSRALTYNEQFF. For the CDR3, the DNA is TGTGCCAGCAGTTTCTCCAGGGCCTTAACTTACAATGAGCAGTTCTTC.